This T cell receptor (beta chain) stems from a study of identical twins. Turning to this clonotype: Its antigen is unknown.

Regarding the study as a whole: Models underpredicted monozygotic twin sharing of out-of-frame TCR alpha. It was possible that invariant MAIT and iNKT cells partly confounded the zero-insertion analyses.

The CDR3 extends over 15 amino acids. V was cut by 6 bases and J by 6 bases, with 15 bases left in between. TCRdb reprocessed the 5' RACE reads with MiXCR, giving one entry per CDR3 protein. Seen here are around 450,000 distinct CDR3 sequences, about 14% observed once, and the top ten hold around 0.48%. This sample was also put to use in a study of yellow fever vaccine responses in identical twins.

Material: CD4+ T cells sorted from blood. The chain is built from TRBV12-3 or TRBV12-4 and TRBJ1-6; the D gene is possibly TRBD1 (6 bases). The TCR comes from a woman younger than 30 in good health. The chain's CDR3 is CASSPAQGGNSPLHF. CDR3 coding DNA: TGTGCCAGCAGCCCAGCACAGGGCGGTAATTCACCCCTCCACTTT.